This T cell receptor (beta chain) was captured by sequencing in a study of regulatory T cells. Overall study findings and caveats: Hydrophobic residues at CDR3 positions 6 and 7 were enriched in conventional CD4+ T cells of CD3G-deficient patients. Patient repertoires had restricted TRB V-J pairs and skewed V and J usage, most in Tregs.

A couple of CD3G-deficient patients had more severe autoimmunity; all had some. Patients aged 2 to 39 years had fewer naive T cells. Sorting split CD4+ cells into CD25-high CD127-low Tregs and CD25-low CD127-high conventional T cells. Concerning this clone itself: Its antigen is unknown.

V shed 2 bases and J shed 11 bases, with 18 bases lying between them. The CDR3 is 14 amino acids. CDR1 and CDR2 from the germline V gene are SEHNR and FQNEAQ (reference sequence). Amplification used 52 TRBV primers and 13 TRBJ primers. Only in-frame clones appear in the TCRdb table, and some are missing; sequencing was by immunoSEQ multiplex PCR. In the table there are some 30,000 clones, about 93% of which are singletons. Material for sequencing was conventional CD4+ T cells sorted from blood. This TCR was recovered from a child aged 2 to 9 with CD3G deficiency. The chain is built from TRBV7-9 and TRBJ1-1; D perhaps matches TRBD1 (5 bases). The CDR3 spells CASSLSSGGQRAFF. The CDR3 nucleotides are TGTGCCAGCAGCTTATCGTCCGGGGGTCAAAGGGCTTTCTTT.